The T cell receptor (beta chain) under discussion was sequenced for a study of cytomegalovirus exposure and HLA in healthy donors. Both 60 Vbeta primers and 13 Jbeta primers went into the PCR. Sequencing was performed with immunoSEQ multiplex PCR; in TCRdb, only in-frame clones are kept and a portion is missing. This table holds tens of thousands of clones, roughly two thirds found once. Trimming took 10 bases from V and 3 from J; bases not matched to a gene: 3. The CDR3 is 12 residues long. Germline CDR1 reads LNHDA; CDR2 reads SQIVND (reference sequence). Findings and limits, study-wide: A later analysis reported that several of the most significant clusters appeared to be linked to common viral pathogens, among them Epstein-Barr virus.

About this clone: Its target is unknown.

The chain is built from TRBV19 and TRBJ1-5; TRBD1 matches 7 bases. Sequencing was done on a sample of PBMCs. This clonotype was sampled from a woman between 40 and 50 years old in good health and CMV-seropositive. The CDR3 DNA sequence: TGTGCCACAGGGGGGCTCAATCAGCCCCAGCATTTT. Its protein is CATGGLNQPQHF.